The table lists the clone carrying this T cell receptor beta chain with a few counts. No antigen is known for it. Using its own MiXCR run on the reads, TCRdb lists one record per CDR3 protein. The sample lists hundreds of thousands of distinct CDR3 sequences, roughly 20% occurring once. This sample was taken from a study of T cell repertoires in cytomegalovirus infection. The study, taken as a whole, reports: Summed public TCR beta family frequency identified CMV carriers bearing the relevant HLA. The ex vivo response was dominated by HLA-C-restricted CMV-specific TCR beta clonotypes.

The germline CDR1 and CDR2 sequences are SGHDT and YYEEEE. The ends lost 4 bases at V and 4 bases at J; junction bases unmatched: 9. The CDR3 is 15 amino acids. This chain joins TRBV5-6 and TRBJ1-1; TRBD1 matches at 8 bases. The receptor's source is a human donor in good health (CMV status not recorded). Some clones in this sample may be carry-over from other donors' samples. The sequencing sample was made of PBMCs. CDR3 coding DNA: TGTGCCAGCAGCCTCCTGGACAGGGATTCCACTGAAGCTTTCTTT. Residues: CASSLLDRDSTEAFF.